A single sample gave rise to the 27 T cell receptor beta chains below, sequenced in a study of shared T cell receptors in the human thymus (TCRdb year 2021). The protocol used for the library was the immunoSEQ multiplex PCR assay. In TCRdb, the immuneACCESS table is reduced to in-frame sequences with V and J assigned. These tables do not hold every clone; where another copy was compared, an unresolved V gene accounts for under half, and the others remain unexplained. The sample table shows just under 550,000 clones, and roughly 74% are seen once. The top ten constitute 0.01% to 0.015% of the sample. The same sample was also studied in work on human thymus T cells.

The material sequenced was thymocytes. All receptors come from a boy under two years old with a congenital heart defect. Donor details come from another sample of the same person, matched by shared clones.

CDR3: CASSPAPYEQYF. As DNA, the CDR3 is TGTGCCAGCAGCCCAGCGCCCTACGAGCAGTACTTC. V gene TRBV2 combines with J gene TRBJ2-7; no definite D call. Germline V CDR1 and CDR2: SNHLY, FYNNEI. This CDR3 has 12 residues. Trimming cost V 6 bases and J 2 bases, with 8 bases left between them.

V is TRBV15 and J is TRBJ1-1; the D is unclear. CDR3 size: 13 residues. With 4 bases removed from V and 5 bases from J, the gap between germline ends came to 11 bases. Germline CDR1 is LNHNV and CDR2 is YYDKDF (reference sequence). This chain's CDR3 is CATSTSGETEAFF. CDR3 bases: TGTGCCACCAGCACATCCGGTGAGACTGAAGCTTTCTTT.

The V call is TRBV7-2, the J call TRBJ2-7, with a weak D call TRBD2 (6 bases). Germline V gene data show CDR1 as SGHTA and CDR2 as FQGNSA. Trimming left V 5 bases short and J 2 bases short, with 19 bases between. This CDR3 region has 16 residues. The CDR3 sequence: CASSARDQRAPYEQYF. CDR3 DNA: TGTGCCAGCAGCGCTAGAGATCAGCGGGCCCCCTACGAGCAGTACTTC. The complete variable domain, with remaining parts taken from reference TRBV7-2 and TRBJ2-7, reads GAGVSQSPSNKVTEKGKDVELRCDPISGHTALYWYRQSLGQGLEFLIYFQGNSAPDKSGLPSDRFSAERTGGSVSTLTIQRTQQEDSAVYLCASSARDQRAPYEQYFGPGTRLTVT.

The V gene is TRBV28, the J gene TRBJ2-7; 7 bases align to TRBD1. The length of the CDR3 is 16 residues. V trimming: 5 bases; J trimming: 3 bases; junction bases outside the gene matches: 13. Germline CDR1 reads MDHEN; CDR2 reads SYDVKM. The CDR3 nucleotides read TGTGCCAGCAGTCAGCCGGGACAGTCGCGTTTCTACGAGCAGTACTTC. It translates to CASSQPGQSRFYEQYF.

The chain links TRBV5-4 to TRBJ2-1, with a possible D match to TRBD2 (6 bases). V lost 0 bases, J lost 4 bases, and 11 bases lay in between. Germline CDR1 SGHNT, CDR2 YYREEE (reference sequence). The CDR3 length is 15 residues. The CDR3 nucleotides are TGTGCCAGCAGCTTGGTGTTAGCGGAGTACAATGAGCAGTTCTTC. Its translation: CASSLVLAEYNEQFF.

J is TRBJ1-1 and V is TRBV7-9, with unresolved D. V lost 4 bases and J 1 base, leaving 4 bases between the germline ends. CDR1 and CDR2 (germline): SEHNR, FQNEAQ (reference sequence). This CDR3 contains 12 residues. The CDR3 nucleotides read TGTGCCAGCAGCTGTCGGAACACTGAAGCTTTCTTT. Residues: CASSCRNTEAFF.

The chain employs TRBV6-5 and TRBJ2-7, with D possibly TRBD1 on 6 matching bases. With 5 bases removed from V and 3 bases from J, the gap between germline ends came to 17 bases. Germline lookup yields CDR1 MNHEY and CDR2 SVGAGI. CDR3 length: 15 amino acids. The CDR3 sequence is CASSPKGTPDYEQYF. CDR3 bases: TGTGCCAGCAGTCCCAAGGGGACACCCGACTACGAGCAGTACTTC.

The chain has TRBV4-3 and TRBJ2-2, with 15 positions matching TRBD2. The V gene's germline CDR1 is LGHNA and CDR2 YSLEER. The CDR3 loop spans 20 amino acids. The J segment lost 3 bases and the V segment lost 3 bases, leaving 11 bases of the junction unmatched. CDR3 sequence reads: CASSHAGLAGGWGDTGELFF. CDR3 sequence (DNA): TGCGCCAGCAGCCACGCCGGACTAGCGGGAGGGTGGGGGGACACCGGGGAGCTGTTTTTT.

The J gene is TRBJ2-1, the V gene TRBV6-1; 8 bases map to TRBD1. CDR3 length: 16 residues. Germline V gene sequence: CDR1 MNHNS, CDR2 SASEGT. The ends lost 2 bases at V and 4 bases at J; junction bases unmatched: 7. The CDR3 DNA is TGTGCCAGCAGTGAATGGGGACAGGCCTCATACAATGAGCAGTTCTTC. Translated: CASSEWGQASYNEQFF.

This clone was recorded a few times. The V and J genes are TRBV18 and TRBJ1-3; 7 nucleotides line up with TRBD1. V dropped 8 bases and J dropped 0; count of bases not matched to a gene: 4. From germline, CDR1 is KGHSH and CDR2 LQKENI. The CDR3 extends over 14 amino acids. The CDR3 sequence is CASHDRASGNTIYF. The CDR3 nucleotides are TGTGCCAGCCACGACAGGGCCTCTGGAAACACCATATATTTT.

CDR3: CASRTGGRGRNTGELFF. The CDR3 DNA is TGTGCCAGCAGAACGGGCGGGAGGGGGAGGAACACCGGGGAGCTGTTTTTT. The genes are TRBV11-2 and TRBJ2-2, with 9 bases fitting TRBD2. Germline-derived CDR1 and CDR2 are SGHAT and FQNNGV. The CDR3 runs to 17 residues. The V and J ends lost 6 bases and 1 base, in that order; junction bases with no gene match: 9. Filled out from reference TRBV11-2 and TRBJ2-2, the complete variable domain reads EAGVAQSPRYKIIEKRQSVAFWCNPISGHATLYWYQQILGQGPKLLIQFQNNGVVDDSQLPKDRFSAERLKGVDSTLKIQPAKLEDSAVYLCASRTGGRGRNTGELFFGEGSRLTVL.

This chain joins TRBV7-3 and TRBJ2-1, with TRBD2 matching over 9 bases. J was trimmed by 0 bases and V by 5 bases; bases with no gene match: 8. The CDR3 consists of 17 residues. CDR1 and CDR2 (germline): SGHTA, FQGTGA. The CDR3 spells CASSDGLAPSSYNEQFF. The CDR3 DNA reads TGTGCCAGCAGCGATGGACTAGCGCCAAGCTCCTACAATGAGCAGTTCTTC.

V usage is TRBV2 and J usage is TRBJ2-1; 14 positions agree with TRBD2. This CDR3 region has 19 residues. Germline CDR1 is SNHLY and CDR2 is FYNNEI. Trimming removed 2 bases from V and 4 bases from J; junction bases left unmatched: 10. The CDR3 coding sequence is TGTGCCAGCAGTGAAAGAGGGACTAGCGGGAGAACGGCGTACAATGAGCAGTTCTTC. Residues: CASSERGTSGRTAYNEQFF.

For the CDR3, the DNA is TGTGCCAGCAGCAGAAGGGGGGGGGACGAGCAGTACTTC. Encoded protein: CASSRRGGDEQYF. The chain combines TRBV7-9 with TRBJ2-7, with D possibly being TRBD2 (7 bases). Germline V gene data show CDR1 as SEHNR and CDR2 as FQNEAQ (reference sequence). The V and J ends lost 5 bases and 5 bases respectively, with 13 bases between them. The CDR3 loop spans 13 amino acids.

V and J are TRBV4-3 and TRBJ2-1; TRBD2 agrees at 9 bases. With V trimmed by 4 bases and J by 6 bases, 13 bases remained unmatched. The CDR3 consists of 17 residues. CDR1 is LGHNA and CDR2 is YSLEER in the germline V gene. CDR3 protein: CASSPTGPGLARNEQFF. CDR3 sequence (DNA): TGCGCCAGCAGCCCTACTGGACCGGGACTAGCCCGCAATGAGCAGTTCTTC.

This CDR3 is CASRRNPGQGSNQPQHF. CDR3 bases: TGTGCCAGCAGGCGAAACCCGGGACAGGGAAGCAATCAGCCCCAGCATTTT. The chain joins TRBV27 to TRBJ1-5, with 9 bases identical to TRBD1. This CDR3 has 17 amino acids. After removal of 6 bases from V and 1 base from J, the junction contained 10 bases not matched to a gene. Per germline, CDR1 MNHEY and CDR2 SMNVEV (reference sequence).

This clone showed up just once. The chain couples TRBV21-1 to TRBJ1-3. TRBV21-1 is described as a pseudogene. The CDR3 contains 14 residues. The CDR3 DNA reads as TGTGCCAGCAGCGTCCGGGGGACTGGAAACACCATATATTTT. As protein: CASSVRGTGNTIYF.

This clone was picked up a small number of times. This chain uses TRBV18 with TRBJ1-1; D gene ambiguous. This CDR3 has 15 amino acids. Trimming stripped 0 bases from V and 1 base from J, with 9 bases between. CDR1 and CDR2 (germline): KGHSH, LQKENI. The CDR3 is CASSPPYRENTEAFF. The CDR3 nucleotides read TGTGCCAGCTCACCACCGTACCGGGAGAACACTGAAGCTTTCTTT.

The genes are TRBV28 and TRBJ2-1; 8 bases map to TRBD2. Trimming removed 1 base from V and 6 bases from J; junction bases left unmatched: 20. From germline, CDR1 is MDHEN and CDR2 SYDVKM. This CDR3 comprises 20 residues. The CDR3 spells CASSLFARGGGTRPSNEQFF. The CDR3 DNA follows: TGTGCCAGCAGTTTATTCGCCAGGGGAGGAGGGACTAGGCCCTCCAATGAGCAGTTCTTC.

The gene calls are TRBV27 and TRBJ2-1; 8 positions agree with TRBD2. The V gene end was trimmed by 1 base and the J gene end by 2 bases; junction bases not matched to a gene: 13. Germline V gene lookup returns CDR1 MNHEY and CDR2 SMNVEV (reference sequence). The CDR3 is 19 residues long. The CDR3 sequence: CASSLWSRDSGAPYNEQFF. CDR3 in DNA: TGTGCCAGCAGTTTATGGTCTCGGGATAGCGGGGCCCCCTACAATGAGCAGTTCTTC.

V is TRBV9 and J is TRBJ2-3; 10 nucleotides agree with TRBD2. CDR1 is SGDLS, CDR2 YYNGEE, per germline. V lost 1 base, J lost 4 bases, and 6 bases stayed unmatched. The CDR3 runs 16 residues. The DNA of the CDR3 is TGTGCCAGCAGCGTACCGGGACTAGCGAGCGCAGATACGCAGTATTTT. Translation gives CASSVPGLASADTQYF.

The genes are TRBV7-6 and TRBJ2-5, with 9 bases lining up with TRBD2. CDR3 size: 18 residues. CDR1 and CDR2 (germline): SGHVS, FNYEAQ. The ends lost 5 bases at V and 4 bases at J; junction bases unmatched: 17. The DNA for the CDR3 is TGTGCCAGCAGCACCCGTTCGTGGGGCGGGAGGGCCTTAGAGACCCAGTACTTC. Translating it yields CASSTRSWGGRALETQYF.

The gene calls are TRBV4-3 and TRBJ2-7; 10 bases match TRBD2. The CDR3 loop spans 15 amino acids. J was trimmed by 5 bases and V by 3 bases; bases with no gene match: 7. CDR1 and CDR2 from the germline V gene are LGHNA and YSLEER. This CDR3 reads CASSHGSGRNHEQYF. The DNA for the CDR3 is TGCGCCAGCAGCCATGGTAGCGGGAGGAACCACGAGCAGTACTTC.

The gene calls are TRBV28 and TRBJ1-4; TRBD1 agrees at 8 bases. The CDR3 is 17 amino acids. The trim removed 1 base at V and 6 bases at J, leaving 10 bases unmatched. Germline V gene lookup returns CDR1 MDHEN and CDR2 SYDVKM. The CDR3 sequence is CASSLFFQGAVDEKLFF. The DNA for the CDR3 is TGTGCCAGCAGTTTATTTTTCCAGGGGGCCGTTGATGAAAAACTGTTTTTT.

The CDR3 reads CASSHTGTGYEQYF. CDR3 coding DNA: TGTGCCAGCAGCCACACCGGGACAGGGTACGAGCAGTACTTC. The J gene is TRBJ2-7, the V gene TRBV11-1, with 9 bases fitting TRBD1. Trimming at V came to 5 bases and at J to 4 bases, leaving 6 bases not matched to a gene. From germline, CDR1 is SGHAT and CDR2 FQDESV (reference sequence). The CDR3 spans 14 residues.

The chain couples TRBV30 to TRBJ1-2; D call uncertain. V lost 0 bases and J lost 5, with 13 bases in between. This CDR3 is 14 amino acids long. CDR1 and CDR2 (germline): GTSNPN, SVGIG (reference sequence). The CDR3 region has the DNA TGTGCCTGGAGTGTCTCGGTCAGGATTTATGGCTACACCTTC. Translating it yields CAWSVSVRIYGYTF.

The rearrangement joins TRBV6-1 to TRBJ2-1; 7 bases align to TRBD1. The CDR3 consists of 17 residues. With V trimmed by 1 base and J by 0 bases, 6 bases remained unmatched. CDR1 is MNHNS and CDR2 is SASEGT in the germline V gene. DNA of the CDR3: TGTGCCAGCAGTGAAGACTTTTCAGGGGGCTCCTACAATGAGCAGTTCTTC. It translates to CASSEDFSGGSYNEQFF.